This T cell receptor beta chain was observed in a study of T cell responses to AZD1222 COVID-19 vaccine (dated by TCRdb to the early 2020s). Turning to the overall study: AZD1222 recipients whose second dose came at about 4 weeks and those whose second dose came at about 12 weeks were combined into one group, since spike-specific TCR depth and breadth did not differ between the two schedules. TCR sequencing covered fewer than 250 trial participants: 207 given two doses of AZD1222 and about 26 given two doses of MenACWY control vaccine. Trial participants were enrolled by age into 18-55, 56-69 and 70-plus year subgroups, with approximately 160, 26 and 62 TCR-sequenced participants respectively. Overall study results and their limits: Reportedly, almost half of the unique spike-specific TCRs recognized epitopes lying outside the regions that are mutated in the B.1.351 and B.1.1.7 variants. Because no day 14 peak-response samples were available, the repertoires could be characterized only after the peak T cell response. In the small 56-69-year group, the increase in depth fell short of significance, most likely because of low power. A significant rise in spike-specific TCR breadth and depth was observed after two AZD1222 doses relative to day 0 and relative to MenACWY recipients. Participants were mostly white British, with more females than males. The authors suggested clonal diversity may have been underestimated. Vaccine-associated CD4 TCRs spanned the whole spike protein, with dominant responses in regions 160-218 and 743-854. Only five to seven AZD1222 recipients were SARS-CoV-2 seropositive at baseline, limiting conclusions about previously exposed vaccinees.

V trim: 7 bases; J trim: 7 bases; unmatched bases: 9. CDR1 and CDR2 were assigned from the germline V gene as SGHRS and YFSETQ. The CDR3 starts with the cysteine, ends with the phenylalanine, and has 16 residues. Of the read, only the CDR3 DNA is kept; its 48 bases are in frame from base 1. The CDR3 regions of human TCRbeta chains were analyzed by immunosequencing. The source study handled its data this way. Repertoire TCRs were checked for matches against a reference library of SARS-CoV-2-specific TCRs that had been generated using the MIRA antigen-specificity platform. Breadth was defined as the fraction of unique TCRs that were SARS-CoV-2-associated, and depth was defined as the fraction of total T cells that were SARS-CoV-2-associated. Each spike-specific TCR was assigned to its reactive spike region and to a CD4 or CD8 class using the MIRA data. Log10-transformed breadth and depth values were compared by one-way ANOVA with Sidak's multiple comparisons tests. Drawn from immuneACCESS, this table holds only the in-frame rearrangements with V and J called that TCRdb kept. Clones are partly lost; checked studies trace under half to an unresolved V gene and leave the rest unexplained. Clonal size and the V and J genes are those of that table, whereas D and trimming came from the DNA. The table for this sample lists 110,000 or so clones; 86% of them were counted only once. The ten largest clones represent approximately 3% of the sample.

Per the publication, the time point label means: baseline before first vaccination. Samples from vaccinated people were obtained from the UK trials COV001 and COV002, which included a single-blind randomized controlled phase 2/3 trial of AZD1222 (ChAdOx1 nCoV-19) in healthy adults. For TCRbeta chain sequencing, PBMC samples from trial participants were taken at day 0 and at day 28 after the second dose. A word on this clone: Its antigen remains unidentified. Per-base qualities were not stored, and no clone one base away is much larger.

Specimen: peripheral blood, collected on day 0 of AZD1222 vaccination. The chain is made from TRBV5-1 and TRBJ2-3; TRBD2 aligns with 16 central bases. The receptor was isolated from an adult in good health. This receptor has the CDR3 CASGTGLAGGLYTQYF. The nucleotide sequence reads as follows: TGCGCCAGCGGCACGGGACTAGCGGGGGGGCTCTATACGCAGTATTTT.